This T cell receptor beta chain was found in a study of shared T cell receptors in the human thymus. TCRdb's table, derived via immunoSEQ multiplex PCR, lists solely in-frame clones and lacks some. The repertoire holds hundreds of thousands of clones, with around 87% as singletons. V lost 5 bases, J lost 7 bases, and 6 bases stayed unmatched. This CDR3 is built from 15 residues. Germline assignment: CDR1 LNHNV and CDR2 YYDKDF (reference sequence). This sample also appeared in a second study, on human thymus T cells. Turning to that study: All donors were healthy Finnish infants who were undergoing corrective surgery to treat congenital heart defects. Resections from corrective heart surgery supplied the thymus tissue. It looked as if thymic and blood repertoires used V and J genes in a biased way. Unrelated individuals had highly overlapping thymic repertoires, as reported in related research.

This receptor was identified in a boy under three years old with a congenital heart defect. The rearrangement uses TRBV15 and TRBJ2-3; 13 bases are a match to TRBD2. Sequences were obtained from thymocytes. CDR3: CATSGLAGEWYTQYF. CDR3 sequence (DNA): TGTGCCACCAGCGGACTAGCGGGAGAGTGGTATACGCAGTATTTT.